A selection of T cell receptor beta chains follows, all from one sample in a study of blood T cell repertoires in COVID-19. Clones were read by immunoSEQ multiplex PCR, and TCRdb kept only the in-frame ones, dropping some. The table lists tens of thousands of clones, approximately 88% of them singletons. The sequenced sample consisted of peripheral blood. The receptors were gathered from a human donor in a cohort sampled during active COVID-19. CDR3s include the opening cysteine and the closing phenylalanine or tryptophan. The D gene is left open where the match is weak. Some rows mark clone size as missing; the rest say once, few, many or name a class of expanded clone.

TRBJ2-6 | . | TRBV7-2 | . | TGTGCCAGCAGCTTAGTCGGCTCTGGGGCCAACGTCCTGACTTTC | CASSLVGSGANVLTF
TRBJ2-7 | . | TRBV28 | TRBD2 | TGTGCCAGCAGGTCTAGCGGACTCTACGAGCAGTACTTC | CASRSSGLYEQYF
TRBJ2-2 | . | TRBV4-2 | . | TGTGCCAGCAGTAATATACGGGTGGATTTAGGTCGCGGGGAGCTGTTTTTT | CASSNIRVDLGRGELFF
TRBJ1-1 | once | TRBV29-1 | . | TGCAGCGTTGAGAGGAGCCAGAACACTGAAGCTTTCTTT | CSVERSQNTEAFF
TRBJ1-1 | . | TRBV30 | . | TGTGCCTGGAGTGGAAAGGGAGGAGTGAACACTGAAGCTTTCTTT | CAWSGKGGVNTEAFF
TRBJ2-1 | . | TRBV23-1 | . | TGCGCCAGCAGTCATGGGGAGTGGAGGGACAATGAGCAGTTCTTC | CASSHGEWRDNEQFF
TRBJ1-1 | once | TRBV5-4 | . | TGTGCCAGCAGCTTGGGAGGTCGGCCTGAAGCTTTCTTT | CASSLGGRPEAFF
TRBJ2-1 | . | TRBV28 | . | TGTGCCAGCAGGGGTCGAGCGGGTGCCTCCTACAATGAGCAGTTCTTC | CASRGRAGASYNEQFF
TRBJ1-2 | once | TRBV6-6 | . | TGTGCCAGCAGCGAGGGAGCTAACTATGGCTACACCTTC | CASSEGANYGYTF
TRBJ2-1 | . | TRBV2 | . | TGTGCCAGCACCTGGAGGATCTCCTACAATGAGCAGTTCTTC | CASTWRISYNEQFF
TRBJ2-7 | few | TRBV4-1 | TRBD1 | TGCGCCAGCAGCCACAATATTGGGACAGGGTCCTACGAGCAGTACTTC | CASSHNIGTGSYEQYF
TRBJ2-7 | . | TRBV18 | TRBD1 | TGTGCCAGCTCAAACGGACAGGGCGGTTACGAGCAGTACTTC | CASSNGQGGYEQYF
TRBJ2-7 | few | TRBV5-1 | . | TGCGCCAGCGCGTTTAACCGGGAACAGTACTTC | CASAFNREQYF
TRBJ1-2 | . | TRBV9 | TRBD1 | TGTGCCAGCAGCGTACAACCGACAGGGAGTGGCTACACCTTC | CASSVQPTGSGYTF
TRBJ2-7 | . | TRBV28 | TRBD1 | TGTGCCAGCAGTGCTATTCGGGGACAGTTCTACGAGCAGTACTTC | CASSAIRGQFYEQYF
TRBJ2-7 | few | TRBV29-1 | TRBD1 | TGCAGCGTTAAGGGGACAGGCTACGAGCAGTACTTC | CSVKGTGYEQYF
TRBJ2-5 | . | TRBV28 | TRBD2 | TGTGCCAGCAGTGGGAGACTAGCGGGAGGGTTAGTGGGAGAGACCCAGTACTTC | CASSGRLAGGLVGETQYF
TRBJ2-3 | . | TRBV29-1 | TRBD2 | TGCAGCGTTGAGGTGACTAGCTCGGATACGCAGTATTTT | CSVEVTSSDTQYF
TRBJ2-1 | few | TRBV7-9 | TRBD2 | TGTGCCAGCAGCTTGGGGACTAGCGGGGATAATGAGCAGTTCTTC | CASSLGTSGDNEQFF
TRBJ1-2 | . | TRBV9 | TRBD1 | TGTGCCAGCAGCCCCGACAGGGCGGCCTATGGCTACACCTTC | CASSPDRAAYGYTF
TRBJ2-3 | . | TRBV6-6 | TRBD2 | TGTGCCAGCAGTCCGGGAGGGTATCGCACAGATACGCAGTATTTT | CASSPGGYRTDTQYF
TRBJ1-1 | . | TRBV6-5 | . | TGTGCCAGCAGTAACCCGGGGGGCGCTTCTGAAGCTTTCTTT | CASSNPGGASEAFF